These 27 T cell receptor beta chains were sequenced from one sample in a study of siplizumab effects on memory and regulatory T cells. Generated by immunoSEQ multiplex PCR, the TCRdb table keeps only in-frame clones and is missing some. The data contain approximately 68,000 clones, less than 95% of them singletons. The sample taken for sequencing was CD8+ T cells sorted from blood. These receptors originate from a human donor in good health.

J is TRBJ1-6 and V is TRBV6-5; 8 bases match TRBD1. CDR3 length: 16 amino acids. Germline CDR1 MNHEY, CDR2 SVGAGI. Losses at the gene ends were 0 bases for V and 5 bases for J; bases not matched to a gene: 3. CDR3 sequence: CASSYSTGANNSPLHF. In DNA, the CDR3 is TGTGCCAGCAGTTACTCGACAGGGGCCAATAATTCACCCCTCCACTTT.

This clone was found a few times. The chain links TRBV19 to TRBJ1-5, with 9 bases matching TRBD1. The CDR3 extends over 15 amino acids. Germline values: CDR1 LNHDA, CDR2 SQIVND (reference sequence). V shed 6 bases and J 4 bases; nucleotides not matched to a gene: 7. CDR3 in amino acids: CASSATGGGNQPQHF. The CDR3 DNA sequence: TGTGCCAGTAGCGCTACAGGGGGCGGGAATCAGCCCCAGCATTTT.

This clone was seen just once. V usage is TRBV9 and J usage is TRBJ2-3, with no clear D. The CDR3 totals 13 residues. Between the trimmed V and J ends, which lost 0 bases and 8 bases, there was a span of 10 bases. Germline lookup yields CDR1 SGDLS and CDR2 YYNGEE. CDR3: CASSVGDGGTQYF. CDR3 bases: TGTGCCAGCAGCGTAGGAGACGGCGGTACGCAGTATTTT.

The V and J genes are TRBV25-1 and TRBJ2-5, with a possible D match to TRBD2 (6 bases). The germline V and J ends were trimmed by 1 base and 4 bases, with 7 bases remaining between them. Germline values: CDR1 MGHDK, CDR2 SYGVNS. This CDR3 contains 13 residues. The CDR3 protein is CASSEWGVETQYF. CDR3 nucleotides: TGTGCCAGCAGTGAATGGGGGGTAGAGACCCAGTACTTC.

The rearrangement links TRBV25-1 to TRBJ1-1, with a tentative D call TRBD1 (6 bases). Germline CDR1 MGHDK, CDR2 SYGVNS. The V end lost 1 base, the J end lost 4 bases, and 22 bases lay between the germline ends. The CDR3 covers 18 residues. CDR3 region: CASSESTGSDLIRTEAFF. The CDR3 coding sequence is TGTGCCAGCAGTGAATCTACAGGGAGTGATTTAATTCGCACTGAAGCTTTCTTT.

This clone has more than one count but fewer than ten. The rearrangement uses TRBV7-9 and TRBJ1-2; D gene unclear. This CDR3 is built from 14 residues. Looked up from germline, CDR1 is SEHNR and CDR2 is FQNEAQ (reference sequence). V lost 4 bases, J lost 4 bases, and 13 bases lay in between. CDR3 nucleotides: TGTGCCAGCAGCTCATCCCGGGATTCCTATGGCTACACCTTC. Amino acids: CASSSSRDSYGYTF.

Only one count was recorded for this clone. J is TRBJ2-5 and V is TRBV5-1; 11 nucleotides line up with TRBD2. Judging by the DNA end, TRBJ2-7 fits better; the J call may be wrong. CDR1 and CDR2 from the germline V gene are SGHRS and YFSETQ. This CDR3 has 13 residues. The CDR3 loop is CASCSGGANEQYF. In nucleotides, the CDR3 is TGCGCCAGCTGTAGCGGGGGGGCCAACGAGCAGTACTTC.

This chain joins TRBV14 and TRBJ2-5; TRBD2 agrees at 10 bases. V gave up 0 bases and J gave up 1 base; unmatched junction bases: 14. The germline CDR1 and CDR2 sequences are SGHDN and FVKESK. This CDR3 is built from 20 residues. The CDR3 nucleotides read TGTGCCAGCAGCCAAGAATGGCTAGCGGGAGCATGGCCCTCCCAAGAGACCCAGTACTTC. As protein: CASSQEWLAGAWPSQETQYF.

The chain joins TRBV4-1 to TRBJ1-4; D not resolved. The V end lost 2 bases, the J end lost 14 bases, and 15 bases lay between the germline ends. The CDR3 has 13 amino acids. The germline gives CDR1 MGHRA, CDR2 YSYEKL. The CDR3 nucleotides are TGCGCCAGCAGCCAATCGGAGCCCTCTCGGCTGTTTTTT. It encodes CASSQSEPSRLFF.

The V gene is TRBV7-9, the J gene TRBJ2-1; tentatively, D is TRBD1 (6 bases). The CDR3 is made up of 15 amino acids. Deletions cut 5 bases from V and 3 bases from J, with 14 bases between. The germline CDR1 and CDR2 sequences are SEHNR and FQNEAQ (reference sequence). CDR3 sequence (DNA): TGTGCCAGCAGCCGAGGGGGAGAGTACTACAATGAGCAGTTCTTC. Its translation is CASSRGGEYYNEQFF.

This chain uses TRBV27 with TRBJ2-7; D not certain. The CDR3 runs to 12 residues. V was cut by 0 bases and J by 5 bases, with 5 bases left in between. Germline V gene lookup returns CDR1 MNHEY and CDR2 SMNVEV (reference sequence). The CDR3 loop is CASSLSGHEQYF. In DNA form, the CDR3 reads TGTGCCAGCAGTTTATCGGGTCACGAGCAGTACTTC.

The rearrangement links TRBV9 to TRBJ2-3, with D tentatively TRBD2 (5 bases). The germline gives CDR1 SGDLS, CDR2 YYNGEE. The CDR3 extends over 15 amino acids. The V end lost 4 bases, the J end lost 5 bases, and 17 bases lay between the germline ends. CDR3 DNA: TGTGCCAGCAGCCAAACACTGAGGGTGGGAGATACGCAGTATTTT. This codes for CASSQTLRVGDTQYF. Based on the CDR3 plus reference TRBV9 and TRBJ2-3, the full variable domain is DSGVTQTPKHLITATGQRVTLRCSPRSGDLSVYWYQQSLDQGLQFLIQYYNGEERAKGNILERFSAQQFPDLHSELNLSSLELGDSALYFCASSQTLRVGDTQYFGPGTRLTVL.

This clone appeared once. V gene TRBV5-6 combines with J gene TRBJ1-1; D uncertain. CDR1 is SGHDT and CDR2 is YYEEEE in the germline V gene. Trimming shortened V by 6 bases and J by 4 bases, and 13 bases separated the two germline ends. This CDR3 contains 13 residues. The CDR3, as DNA: TGTGCCAGCACCCCTCTAGAAGGCACTGAAGCTTTCTTT. Its protein product is CASTPLEGTEAFF.

V gene TRBV25-1 combines with J gene TRBJ1-1, with D uncertain. This CDR3 region has 14 residues. The germline V gene encodes CDR1 MGHDK and CDR2 SYGVNS. The V end lost 3 bases, the J end lost 4 bases, and 12 bases lay between the germline ends. DNA for the CDR3: TGTGCCAGCAGTGATTCCCCCCTCGCCACTGAAGCTTTCTTT. This gives the protein CASSDSPLATEAFF.

The chain combines TRBV7-9 with TRBJ2-7; D is undetermined. CDR1 and CDR2 (germline): SEHNR, FQNEAQ (reference sequence). Trimming left V 5 bases short and J 2 bases short, with 13 bases between. The CDR3 sequence is 14 residues long. The CDR3, as DNA: TGTGCCAGCAGCAACCCCTGGCAACCCTACGAGCAGTACTTC. Amino acid sequence: CASSNPWQPYEQYF.

The V and J genes are TRBV25-1 and TRBJ1-2; D not certain. Trimming stripped 6 bases from V and 8 bases from J, with 16 bases between. The CDR3 has 13 amino acids. From germline, CDR1 is MGHDK and CDR2 SYGVNS. CDR3 nucleotide sequence: TGTGCCAGCAGCTCCACCGGCGCGCCCGGCTACACCTTC. The encoded protein is CASSSTGAPGYTF.

The V gene is TRBV11-2, the J gene TRBJ2-7; maybe TRBD1 (6 bases). Looked up from germline, CDR1 is SGHAT and CDR2 is FQNNGV. V lost 1 base and J lost 4, with 11 bases in between. The CDR3 is made up of 14 amino acids. The CDR3 DNA reads TGTGCCAGCAGCTTAGGGATACAGGGTTACGAGCAGTACTTC. Protein product: CASSLGIQGYEQYF.

The chain couples TRBV5-1 to TRBJ2-2; D is uncertain. The ends were cut back, 3 bases at V and 4 bases at J, with 13 bases in the middle. This CDR3 has 15 amino acids. CDR1 is SGHRS and CDR2 is YFSETQ in the germline V gene. This CDR3 reads CASSSPTTSTGELFF. The CDR3 DNA sequence: TGCGCCAGCAGCTCCCCAACTACCTCCACCGGGGAGCTGTTTTTT. The full variable domain, its missing parts supplied by reference TRBV5-1 and TRBJ2-2, is KAGVTQTPRYLIKTRGQQVTLSCSPISGHRSVSWYQQTPGQGLQFLFEYFSETQRNKGNFPGRFSGRQFSNSRSEMNVSTLELGDSALYLCASSSPTTSTGELFFGEGSRLTVL.

The sample holds one count of this clone. The rearrangement uses TRBV27 and TRBJ1-2; TRBD1 might be the D (6 bases). CDR3 length: 15 amino acids. Germline values: CDR1 MNHEY, CDR2 SMNVEV (reference sequence). V lost 6 bases to trimming and J lost 3 bases, with 17 bases between them. The CDR3 bases are TGTGCCAGCAGAGTACTCGGGGGGCTCGACTATGGCTACACCTTC. This encodes CASRVLGGLDYGYTF.

This chain connects TRBV19 to TRBJ2-1; D may be TRBD2 (7 bases). V lost 7 bases and J 1 base, leaving 17 bases between the germline ends. Germline CDR1 reads LNHDA; CDR2 reads SQIVND (reference sequence). CDR3 size: 16 residues. The CDR3 protein is CASTSWGGRSYNEQFF. Written as DNA, the CDR3 is TGTGCCAGTACTAGCTGGGGGGGCAGGTCCTACAATGAGCAGTTCTTC.

The genes are TRBV7-9 and TRBJ1-5; 10 nucleotides agree with TRBD1. Germline V gene lookup returns CDR1 SEHNR and CDR2 FQNEAQ (reference sequence). The CDR3 length is 16 residues. Unmatched junction bases numbered 3, after V lost 3 bases and J lost 1 base. This chain's CDR3 is CASSFTGQGSNQPQHF. DNA for the CDR3: TGTGCCAGCAGCTTTACGGGACAGGGGAGCAATCAGCCCCAGCATTTT.

With respect to this clone: Within the sample, other DNA sequences also encode this same CDR3. This sequence joins TRBV27 and TRBJ1-5; tentatively, D is TRBD1 (5 bases). Trimming shortened V by 2 bases and J by 2 bases, and 7 bases separated the two germline ends. Germline CDR1 is MNHEY and CDR2 is SMNVEV (reference sequence). This CDR3 is built from 14 residues. The CDR3 sequence is CASSLLGGNQPQHF. The DNA of the CDR3 is TGTGCCAGCAGTTTACTGGGGGGCAATCAGCCCCAGCATTTT.

This clone was observed once. The chain joins TRBV11-2 to TRBJ2-1; 7 nucleotides line up with TRBD2. Germline CDR1 reads SGHAT; CDR2 reads FQNNGV. Germline trimming cut 0 bases from V and 9 bases from J; bases unmatched to any gene: 8. This CDR3 has 15 residues. CDR3 sequence reads: CASSLEGLGLTEQFF. The DNA of the CDR3 is TGTGCCAGCAGCTTAGAAGGACTAGGATTGACTGAGCAGTTCTTC.

The chain joins TRBV5-8 to TRBJ1-2; 11 positions agree with TRBD1. V trimming: 5 bases; J trimming: 6 bases; junction bases outside the gene matches: 6. Germline V lookup: CDR1 SGHTS, CDR2 YDEGEE. The CDR3 covers 14 residues. CDR3 nucleotide sequence: TGTGCCAGCAGTTTCGTGGGACAGGGGGATGGCTACACCTTC. Its protein is CASSFVGQGDGYTF.

The rearrangement links TRBV7-9 to TRBJ2-1, with no clear D. V lost 3 bases and J lost 1, with 13 bases in between. The CDR3 has 16 residues. The germline V gene has CDR1 SEHNR and CDR2 FQNEAQ (reference sequence). CDR3 DNA sequence: TGTGCCAGCAGCTTGTCTGACATACCTTCCTACAATGAGCAGTTCTTC. Its protein product is CASSLSDIPSYNEQFF. The complete variable domain, with remaining parts taken from reference TRBV7-9 and TRBJ2-1, reads DTGVSQNPRHKITKRGQNVTFRCDPISEHNRLYWYRQTLGQGPEFLTYFQNEAQLEKSRLLSDRFSAERPKGSFSTLEIQRTEQGDSAMYLCASSLSDIPSYNEQFFGPGTRLTVL.

V gene TRBV6-5 combines with J gene TRBJ2-1, with 8 nucleotides matching TRBD2. Germline CDR1 MNHEY, CDR2 SVGAGI. The CDR3 consists of 15 residues. V trimming: 1 base; J trimming: 3 bases; junction bases outside the gene matches: 2. DNA of the CDR3: TGTGCCAGCAGTTACTTAGCGGGGAACTACAATGAGCAGTTCTTC. This translates into CASSYLAGNYNEQFF.

The count of this clone is one. The gene calls are TRBV7-9 and TRBJ2-3; 7 nucleotides match TRBD2. V was clipped by 3 bases and J by 1 base; unmatched bases: 4. CDR1 is SEHNR, CDR2 FQNEAQ, per germline (reference sequence). CDR3 size: 15 residues. The CDR3 protein is CASSFAAGGTDTQYF. Written as DNA, the CDR3 is TGTGCCAGCAGCTTTGCGGCGGGGGGCACAGATACGCAGTATTTT.